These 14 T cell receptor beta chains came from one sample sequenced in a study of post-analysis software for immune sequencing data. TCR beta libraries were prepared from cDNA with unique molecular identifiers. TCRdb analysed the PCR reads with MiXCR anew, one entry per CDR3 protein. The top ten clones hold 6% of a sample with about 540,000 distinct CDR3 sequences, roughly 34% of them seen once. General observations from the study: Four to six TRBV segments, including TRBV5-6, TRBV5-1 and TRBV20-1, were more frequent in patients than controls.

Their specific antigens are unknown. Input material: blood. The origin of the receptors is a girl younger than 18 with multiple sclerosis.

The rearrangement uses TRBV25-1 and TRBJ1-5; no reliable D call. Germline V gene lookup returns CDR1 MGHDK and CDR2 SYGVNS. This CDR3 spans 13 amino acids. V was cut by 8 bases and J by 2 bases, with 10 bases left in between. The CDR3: CASGGIGNQPQHF. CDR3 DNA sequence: TGTGCCAGCGGCGGGATCGGCAATCAGCCCCAGCATTTT.

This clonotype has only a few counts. The CDR3 DNA reads TGTGCCAGCAGCAACGTGGGGCTGGGGGAGACCCAGTACTTC. This sequence encodes CASSNVGLGETQYF. The chain employs TRBV6-2 or TRBV6-3 and TRBJ2-5, with D tentatively TRBD1 (5 bases). V lost 6 bases, J lost 5 bases, and 16 bases lay in between. The CDR3 is made up of 14 amino acids. Germline loops: CDR1 MNHEY, CDR2 SVGEGT.

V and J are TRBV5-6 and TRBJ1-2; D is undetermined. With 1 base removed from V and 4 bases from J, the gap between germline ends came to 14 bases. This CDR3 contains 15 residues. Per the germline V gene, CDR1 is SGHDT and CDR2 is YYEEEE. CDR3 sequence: CASSLKVGGIYGYTF. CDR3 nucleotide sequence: TGTGCCAGCAGCTTGAAAGTCGGCGGAATCTATGGCTACACCTTC.

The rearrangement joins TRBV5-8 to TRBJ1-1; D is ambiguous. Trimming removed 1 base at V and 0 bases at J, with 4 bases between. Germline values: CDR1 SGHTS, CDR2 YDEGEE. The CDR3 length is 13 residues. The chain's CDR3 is CASSLYMNTEAFF. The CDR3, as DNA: TGTGCCAGCAGCTTGTATATGAACACTGAAGCTTTCTTT.

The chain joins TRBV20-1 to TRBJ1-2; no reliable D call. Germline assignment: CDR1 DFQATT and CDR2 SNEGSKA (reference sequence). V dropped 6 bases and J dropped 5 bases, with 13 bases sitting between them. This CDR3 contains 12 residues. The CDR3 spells CSAHRGNYGYTF. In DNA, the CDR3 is TGCAGTGCACACCGGGGAAATTATGGCTACACCTTC.

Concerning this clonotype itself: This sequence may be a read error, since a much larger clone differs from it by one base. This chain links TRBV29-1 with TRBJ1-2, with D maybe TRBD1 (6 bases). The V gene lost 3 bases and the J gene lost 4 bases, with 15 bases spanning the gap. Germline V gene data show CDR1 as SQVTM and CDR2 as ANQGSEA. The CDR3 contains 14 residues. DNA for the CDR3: TGCAGCGTTGATACAGGGAAGTCTAGCTATGGCTACACCTTC. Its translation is CSVDTGKSSYGYTF.

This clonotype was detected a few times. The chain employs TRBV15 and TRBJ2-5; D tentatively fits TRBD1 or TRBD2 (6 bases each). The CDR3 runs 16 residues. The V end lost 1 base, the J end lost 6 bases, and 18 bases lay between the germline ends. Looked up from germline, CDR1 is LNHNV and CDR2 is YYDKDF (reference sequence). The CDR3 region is CATSRVEGGIEKTQYF. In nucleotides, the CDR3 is TGTGCCACCAGCAGAGTTGAGGGGGGTATCGAGAAGACCCAGTACTTC.

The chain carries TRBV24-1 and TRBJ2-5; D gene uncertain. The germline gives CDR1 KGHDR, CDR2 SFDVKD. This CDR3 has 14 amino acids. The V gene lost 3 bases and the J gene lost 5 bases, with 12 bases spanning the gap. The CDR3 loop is CATSDHGGDETQYF. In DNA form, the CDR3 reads TGTGCCACCAGTGATCATGGCGGCGATGAGACCCAGTACTTC.

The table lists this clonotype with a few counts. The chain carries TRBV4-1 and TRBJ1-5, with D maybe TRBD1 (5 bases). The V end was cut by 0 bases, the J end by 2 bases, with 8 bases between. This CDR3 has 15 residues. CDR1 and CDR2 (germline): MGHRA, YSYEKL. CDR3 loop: CASSQEETGNQPQHF. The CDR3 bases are TGCGCCAGCAGCCAAGAAGAGACAGGCAATCAGCCCCAGCATTTT.

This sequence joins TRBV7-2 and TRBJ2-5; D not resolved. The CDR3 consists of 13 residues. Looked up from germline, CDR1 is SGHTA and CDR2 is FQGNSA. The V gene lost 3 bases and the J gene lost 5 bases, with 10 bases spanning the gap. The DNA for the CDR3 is TGTGCCAGCAGCTTTCGAACCACGGAGACCCAGTACTTC. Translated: CASSFRTTETQYF.

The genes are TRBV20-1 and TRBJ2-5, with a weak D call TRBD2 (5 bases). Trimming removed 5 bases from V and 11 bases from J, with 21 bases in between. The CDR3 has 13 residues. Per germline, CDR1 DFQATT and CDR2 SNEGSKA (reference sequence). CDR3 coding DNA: TGCAGTGCTGGAATCCCGGGATCGAATGAGCAGTACTTC. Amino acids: CSAGIPGSNEQYF.

Written as DNA, the CDR3 is TGCGCCAGCAGCCTTCGGAATCAAATGAACACTGAAGCTTTCTTT. Translating gives CASSLRNQMNTEAFF. The rearrangement joins TRBV4-1 to TRBJ1-1; the D is unclear. Looked up from germline, CDR1 is MGHRA and CDR2 is YSYEKL. Trimming left V 4 bases short and J 0 bases short, with 12 bases between. This CDR3 spans 15 amino acids.

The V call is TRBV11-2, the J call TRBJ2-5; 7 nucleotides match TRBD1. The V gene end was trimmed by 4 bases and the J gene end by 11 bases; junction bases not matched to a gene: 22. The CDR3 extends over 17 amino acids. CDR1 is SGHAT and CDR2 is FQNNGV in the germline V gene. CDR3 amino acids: CASSSIRQGSTSYGQYF. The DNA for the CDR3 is TGTGCCAGCAGCTCCATAAGACAGGGCTCGACCTCCTACGGGCAGTACTTC. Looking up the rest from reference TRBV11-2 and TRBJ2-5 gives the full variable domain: EAGVAQSPRYKIIEKRQSVAFWCNPISGHATLYWYQQILGQGPKLLIQFQNNGVVDDSQLPKDRFSAERLKGVDSTLKIQPAKLEDSAVYLCASSSIRQGSTSYGQYFGPGTRLLVL.

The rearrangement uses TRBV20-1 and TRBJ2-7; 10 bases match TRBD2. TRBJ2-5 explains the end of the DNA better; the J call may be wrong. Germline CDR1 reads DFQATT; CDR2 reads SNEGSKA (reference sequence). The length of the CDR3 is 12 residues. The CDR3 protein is CSARTSGETQYF. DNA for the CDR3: TGCAGTGCTAGGACTAGCGGGGAGACCCAGTACTTC.